The subject of this entry is one T cell receptor (beta chain). This specimen belongs to a study of T cell changes during pregnancy in multiple sclerosis. Assay used: immunoSEQ multiplex PCR; TCRdb lists only in-frame clones, some missing. This table holds 100,000 or so clones, just over 90% found once. The V gene lost 3 bases and the J gene lost 5 bases, with 7 bases spanning the gap. From germline, CDR1 is SGHAT and CDR2 FQNNGV. The CDR3 covers 12 residues. The source was peripheral blood, collected after pregnancy. J is TRBJ1-1 and V is TRBV11-2; D is ambiguous. The source of this sequence is a female donor with multiple sclerosis, enrolled in a pregnancy study. The CDR3, as DNA: TGTGCCAGCAGCTTTGCGGGTACTGAAGCTTTCTTT. Protein product: CASSFAGTEAFF. The whole variable domain, remainder taken from reference TRBV11-2 and TRBJ1-1, is EAGVAQSPRYKIIEKRQSVAFWCNPISGHATLYWYQQILGQGPKLLIQFQNNGVVDDSQLPKDRFSAERLKGVDSTLKIQPAKLEDSAVYLCASSFAGTEAFFGQGTRLTVV.